This T cell receptor beta chain is from a study of blood T cell repertoires in COVID-19. V gave up 2 bases and J gave up 4 bases, with 11 bases separating them. The CDR3 contains 13 residues. Per the germline V gene, CDR1 is GTSNPN and CDR2 is SVGIG (reference sequence). The protocol was immunoSEQ multiplex PCR, while the TCRdb copy is restricted to in-frame clones and leaves out a portion. This sample has about 130,000 clones; less than 90% occur once, and the top ten carry roughly an eighth. This TCR derives from a woman in her twenties or thirties who had recovered from COVID-19. The chain has TRBV30 and TRBJ1-2; D possibly corresponds to TRBD1 (6 bases). The specimen sequenced was peripheral blood. The CDR3 protein is CAWSLQQGYGYTF. CDR3 bases: TGTGCCTGGAGTCTGCAACAGGGCTATGGCTACACCTTC.